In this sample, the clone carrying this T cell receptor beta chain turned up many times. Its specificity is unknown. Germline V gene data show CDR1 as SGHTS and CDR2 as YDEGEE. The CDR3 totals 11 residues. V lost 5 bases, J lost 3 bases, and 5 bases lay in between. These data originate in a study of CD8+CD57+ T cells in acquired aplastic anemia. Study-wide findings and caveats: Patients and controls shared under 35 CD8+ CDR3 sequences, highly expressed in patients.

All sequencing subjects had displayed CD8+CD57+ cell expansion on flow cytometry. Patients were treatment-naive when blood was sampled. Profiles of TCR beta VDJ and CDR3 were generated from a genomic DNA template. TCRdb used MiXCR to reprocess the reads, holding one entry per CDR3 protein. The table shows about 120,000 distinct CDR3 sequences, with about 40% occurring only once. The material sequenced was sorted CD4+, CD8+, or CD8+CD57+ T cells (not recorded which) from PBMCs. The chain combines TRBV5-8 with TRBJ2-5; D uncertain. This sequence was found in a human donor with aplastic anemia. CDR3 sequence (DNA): TGTGCCAGCAGGTATGAAGAGACCCAGTACTTC. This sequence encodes CASRYEETQYF.